This note documents a single TCR beta chain sequence. This specimen belongs to a study of blood T cell repertoires in COVID-19. Sequencing was performed with immunoSEQ multiplex PCR; in TCRdb, only in-frame clones are kept and a portion is missing. Among a few hundred thousand clones listed, about 86% were seen once. The CDR3 sequence is 16 residues long. Trimming at V came to 4 bases and at J to 1 base, leaving 8 bases not matched to a gene. In germline, CDR1 is LGHDT, CDR2 YNNKEL (reference sequence). Specimen: PBMCs or T cells enriched from blood (not recorded which). V gene TRBV3-1 (or the pseudogene TRBV3-2) combines with J gene TRBJ1-1; 8 positions agree with TRBD1. This TCR was sampled from a woman aged 50 to 65 in a cohort exposed to, infected with or recovered from COVID-19 (not recorded which). The CDR3 spells CASSPTVGQGNTEAFF. The CDR3 nucleotides read TGTGCCAGCAGCCCCACCGTAGGACAGGGGAACACTGAAGCTTTCTTT.